The source of this T cell receptor beta chain is a study of HIV-infected patients and healthy controls. Findings of the study overall: HIV-infected patients and controls differed significantly in mean usage of eight alpha and eight beta V genes.

Alpha and beta constant-region primers primed reverse transcription of around 500 ng RNA. Separate chain-specific third strand synthesis with multiplexing indices produced the alpha and beta libraries. All rearrangements within a chain used one primer pair; cDNA molecules carried barcodes. One entry per CDR3 protein, called by TCRdb with MiXCR from the 5' RACE reads. The table includes roughly 14,000 distinct CDR3 sequences, approximately 7% detected once. All unsorted peripheral T cells were captured because whole blood was used without fractionation. The RNA source was a roughly 2.5 ml peripheral blood draw. This clonotype was observed a few times. The antigen remains undetermined. V gave up 3 bases and J gave up 1 base, with 16 bases separating them. Germline loops: CDR1 GTSNPN, CDR2 SVGIG (reference sequence). The CDR3 has 15 residues.

This clonotype was sampled from an adult in good health. J is TRBJ2-7 and V is TRBV30; D unresolved. Sequencing input: blood. The CDR3 region has the DNA TGTGCCTGGAGGGCATCGGGCCGACTTTCCTACGAGCAGTACTTC. Residues: CAWRASGRLSYEQYF.